Reported below is one T cell receptor (beta chain). What it recognizes is unknown. Researchers sorted roughly 310,000 cells of each CD8+ T cell subset in triplicate. Phenotypically, naive CD8+ T cells corresponded to CD45RO-CCR7+CD27+CD95-. The data stem from a study of CXCR3-negative and CXCR3-positive naive CD8 T cells. At the level of the study: Per library, roughly 1.4 +/- 0.3 million reads; about 150 million TRB reads overall. Notes on the study in general: In CXCR3-positive naive cells, the TRB CDR3s were more hydrophobic than in CXCR3-negative naive cells. Both naive subsets had comparably high diversity; memory CD8+ cells much lower.

The libraries of TRB cDNA were prepared using 5' RACE with UMI labels. TCRdb re-called the 5' RACE reads, yielding one record per CDR3 amino acid sequence without DNA. This repertoire comprises around 120,000 distinct CDR3 sequences; its ten largest clones make up approximately 0.54%. This clonotype was sampled from a human donor in good health. Some clones in this sample may be carry-over from other donors' samples. The specimen sequenced was naive CXCR3+ CD8+ T cells from blood. The sample's subset: CD45RO-CCR7+CD27+CD95- naive CD8+ T cells expressing CXCR3 (TNR3+).

The CDR3 protein is CVSSNSRDSKAFF. The V and J genes are TRBV7-3 and TRBJ1-1; checking the TCRdb D call of TRBD1 is not possible without DNA. CDR1 is SGHTA and CDR2 is FQGTGA in the germline V gene. The CDR3 totals 13 residues.